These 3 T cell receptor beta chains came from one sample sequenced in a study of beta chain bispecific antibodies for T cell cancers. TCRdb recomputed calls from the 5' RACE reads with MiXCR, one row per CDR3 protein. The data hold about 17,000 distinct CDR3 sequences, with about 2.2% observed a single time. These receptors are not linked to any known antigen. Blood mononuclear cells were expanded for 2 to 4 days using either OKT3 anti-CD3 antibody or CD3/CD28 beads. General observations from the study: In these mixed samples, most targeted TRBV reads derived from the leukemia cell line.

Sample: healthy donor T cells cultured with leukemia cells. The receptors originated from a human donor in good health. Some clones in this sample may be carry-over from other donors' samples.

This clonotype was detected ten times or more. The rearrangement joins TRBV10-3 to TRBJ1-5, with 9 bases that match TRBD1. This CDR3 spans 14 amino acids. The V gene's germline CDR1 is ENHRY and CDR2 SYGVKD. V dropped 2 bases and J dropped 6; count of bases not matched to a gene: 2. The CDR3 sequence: CAISETGGSQPQHF. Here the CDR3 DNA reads TGTGCCATCAGTGAGACAGGGGGCAGTCAGCCCCAGCATTTT.

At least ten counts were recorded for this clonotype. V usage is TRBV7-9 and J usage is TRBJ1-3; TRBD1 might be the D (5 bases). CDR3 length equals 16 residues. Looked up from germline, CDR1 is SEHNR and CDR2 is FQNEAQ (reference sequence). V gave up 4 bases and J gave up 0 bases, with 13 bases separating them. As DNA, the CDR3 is TGTGCCAGCAGCTCGAGCAGGGTCTCCTCTGGAAACACCATATATTTT. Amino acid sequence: CASSSSRVSSGNTIYF. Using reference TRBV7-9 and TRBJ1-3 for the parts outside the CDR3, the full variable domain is DTGVSQNPRHKITKRGQNVTFRCDPISEHNRLYWYRQTLGQGPEFLTYFQNEAQLEKSRLLSDRFSAERPKGSFSTLEIQRTEQGDSAMYLCASSSSRVSSGNTIYFGEGSWLTVV.

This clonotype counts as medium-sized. CDR3 nucleotide sequence: TGCGCCAGCCCCCACAATGAGCAGTTCTTC. Protein product: CASPHNEQFF. The chain recombines TRBV5-1 with TRBJ2-1; D not resolved. V lost 7 bases and J lost 5, with 4 bases in between. Germline V CDR1 and CDR2: SGHRS, YFSETQ. The CDR3 has 10 residues.